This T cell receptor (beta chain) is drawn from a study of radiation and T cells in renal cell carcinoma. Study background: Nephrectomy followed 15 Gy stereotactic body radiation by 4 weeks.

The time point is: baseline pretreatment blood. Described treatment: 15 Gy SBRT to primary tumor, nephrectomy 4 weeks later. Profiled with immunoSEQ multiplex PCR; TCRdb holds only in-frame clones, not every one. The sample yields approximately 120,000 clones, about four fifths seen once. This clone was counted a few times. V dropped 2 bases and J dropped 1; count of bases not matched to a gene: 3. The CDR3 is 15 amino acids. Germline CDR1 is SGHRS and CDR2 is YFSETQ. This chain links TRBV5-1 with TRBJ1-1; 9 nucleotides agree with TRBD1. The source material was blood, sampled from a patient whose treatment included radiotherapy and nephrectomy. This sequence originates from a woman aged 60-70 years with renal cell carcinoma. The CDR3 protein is CASSFIQGANTEAFF. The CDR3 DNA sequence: TGCGCCAGCAGCTTCATACAGGGGGCGAACACTGAAGCTTTCTTT.